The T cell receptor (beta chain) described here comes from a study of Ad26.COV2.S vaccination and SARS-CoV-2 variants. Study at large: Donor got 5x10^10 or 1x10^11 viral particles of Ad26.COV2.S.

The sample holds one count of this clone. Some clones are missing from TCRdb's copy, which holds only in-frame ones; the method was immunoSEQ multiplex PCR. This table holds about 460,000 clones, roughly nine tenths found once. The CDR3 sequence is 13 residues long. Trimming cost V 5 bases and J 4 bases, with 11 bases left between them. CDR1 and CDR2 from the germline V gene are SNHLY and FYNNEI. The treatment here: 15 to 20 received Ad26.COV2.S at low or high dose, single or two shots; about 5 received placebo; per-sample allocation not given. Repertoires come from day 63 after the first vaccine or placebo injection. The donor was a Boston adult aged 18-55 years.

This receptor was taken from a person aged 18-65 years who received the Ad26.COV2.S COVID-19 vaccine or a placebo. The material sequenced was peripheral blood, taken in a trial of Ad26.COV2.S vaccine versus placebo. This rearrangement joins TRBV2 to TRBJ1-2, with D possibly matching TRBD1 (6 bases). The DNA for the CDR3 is TGTGCCAGCAGTCAGACAGGCACCTATGGCTACACCTTC. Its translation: CASSQTGTYGYTF. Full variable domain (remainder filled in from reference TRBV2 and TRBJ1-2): EPEVTQTPSHQVTQMGQEVILRCVPISNHLYFYWYRQILGQKVEFLVSFYNNEISEKSEIFDDQFSVERPDGSNFTLKIRSTKLEDSAMYFCASSQTGTYGYTFGSGTRLTVV.